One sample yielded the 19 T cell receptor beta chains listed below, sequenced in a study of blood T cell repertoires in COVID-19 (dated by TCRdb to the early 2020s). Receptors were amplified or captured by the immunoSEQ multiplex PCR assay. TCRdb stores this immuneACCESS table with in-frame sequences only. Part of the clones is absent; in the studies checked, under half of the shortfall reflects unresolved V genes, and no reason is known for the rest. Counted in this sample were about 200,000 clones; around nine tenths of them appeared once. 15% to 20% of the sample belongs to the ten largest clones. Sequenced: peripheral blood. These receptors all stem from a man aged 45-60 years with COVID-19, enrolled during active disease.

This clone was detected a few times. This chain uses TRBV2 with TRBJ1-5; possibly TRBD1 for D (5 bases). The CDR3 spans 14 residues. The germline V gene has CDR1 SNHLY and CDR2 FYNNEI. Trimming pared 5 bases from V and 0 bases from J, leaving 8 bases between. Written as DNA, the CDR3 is TGTGCCAGCAGTTTAGGGGTTAGCAATCAGCCCCAGCATTTT. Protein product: CASSLGVSNQPQHF.

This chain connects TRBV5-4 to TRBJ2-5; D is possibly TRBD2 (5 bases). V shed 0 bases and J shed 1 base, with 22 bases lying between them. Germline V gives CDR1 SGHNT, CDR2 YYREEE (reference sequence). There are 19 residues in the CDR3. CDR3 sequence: CASSLVVAAGIGGQETQYF. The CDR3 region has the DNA TGTGCCAGCAGCTTGGTCGTGGCGGCCGGGATTGGTGGCCAAGAGACCCAGTACTTC.

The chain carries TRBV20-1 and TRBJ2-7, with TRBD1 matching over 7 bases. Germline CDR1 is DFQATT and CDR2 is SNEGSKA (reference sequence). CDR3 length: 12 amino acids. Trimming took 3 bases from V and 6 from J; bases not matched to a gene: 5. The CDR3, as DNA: TGCAGTGCTAGTTCGGCAGGGGGCGAGCAGTACTTC. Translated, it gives CSASSAGGEQYF.

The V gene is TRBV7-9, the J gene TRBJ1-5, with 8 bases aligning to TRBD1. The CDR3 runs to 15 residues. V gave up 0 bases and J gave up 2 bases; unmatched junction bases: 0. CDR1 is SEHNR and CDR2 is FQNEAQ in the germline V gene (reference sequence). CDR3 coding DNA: TGTGCCAGCAGCTTAGCACAGGGGGGCAATCAGCCCCAGCATTTT. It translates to CASSLAQGGNQPQHF. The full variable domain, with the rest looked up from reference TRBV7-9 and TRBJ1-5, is DTGVSQNPRHKITKRGQNVTFRCDPISEHNRLYWYRQTLGQGPEFLTYFQNEAQLEKSRLLSDRFSAERPKGSFSTLEIQRTEQGDSAMYLCASSLAQGGNQPQHFGDGTRLSIL.

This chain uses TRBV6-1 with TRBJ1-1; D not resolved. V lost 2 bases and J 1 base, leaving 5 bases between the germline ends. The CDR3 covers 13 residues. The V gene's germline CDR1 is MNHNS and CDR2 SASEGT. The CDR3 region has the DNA TGTGCCAGCAGTGAATCAGGGAACACTGAAGCTTTCTTT. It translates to CASSESGNTEAFF.

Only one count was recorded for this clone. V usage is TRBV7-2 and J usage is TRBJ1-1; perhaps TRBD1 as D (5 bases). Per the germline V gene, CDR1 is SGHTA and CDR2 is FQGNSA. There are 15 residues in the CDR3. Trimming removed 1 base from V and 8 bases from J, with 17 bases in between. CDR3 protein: CASSLVTGGRAEAFF. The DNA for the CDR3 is TGTGCCAGCAGCTTAGTGACCGGCGGCAGGGCCGAAGCTTTCTTT.

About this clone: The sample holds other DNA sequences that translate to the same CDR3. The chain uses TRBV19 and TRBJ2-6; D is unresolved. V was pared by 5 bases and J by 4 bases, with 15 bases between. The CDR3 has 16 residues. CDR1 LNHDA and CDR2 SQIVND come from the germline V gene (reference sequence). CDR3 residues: CASSPRLPSGANVLTF. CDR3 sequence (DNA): TGTGCCAGTAGTCCCCGGTTGCCGTCAGGGGCCAACGTCCTGACTTTC.

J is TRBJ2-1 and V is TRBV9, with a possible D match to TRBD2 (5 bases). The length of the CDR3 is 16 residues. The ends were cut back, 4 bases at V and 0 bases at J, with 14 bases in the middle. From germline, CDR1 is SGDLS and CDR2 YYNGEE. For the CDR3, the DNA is TGTGCCAGCAGCCCTAGCCCCCGGAGCTCCTACAATGAGCAGTTCTTC. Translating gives CASSPSPRSSYNEQFF.

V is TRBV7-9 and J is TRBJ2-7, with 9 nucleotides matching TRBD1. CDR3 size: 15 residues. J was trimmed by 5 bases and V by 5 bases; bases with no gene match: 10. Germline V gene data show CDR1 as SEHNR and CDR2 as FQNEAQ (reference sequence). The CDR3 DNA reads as TGTGCCAGCAGCACCCGACAGGGGGTCTTCGACGAGCAGTACTTC. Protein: CASSTRQGVFDEQYF.

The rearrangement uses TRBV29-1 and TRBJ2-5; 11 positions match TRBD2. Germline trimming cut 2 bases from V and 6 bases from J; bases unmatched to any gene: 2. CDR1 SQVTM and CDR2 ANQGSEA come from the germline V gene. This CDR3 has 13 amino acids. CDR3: CSVELAGGQTQYF. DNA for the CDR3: TGCAGCGTTGAACTAGCGGGGGGACAGACCCAGTACTTC.

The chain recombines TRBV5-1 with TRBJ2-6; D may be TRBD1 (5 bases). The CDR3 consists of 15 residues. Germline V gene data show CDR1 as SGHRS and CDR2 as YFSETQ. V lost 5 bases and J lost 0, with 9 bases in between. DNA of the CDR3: TGCGCCAGCAGTCCGCAGGGCTCTGGGGCCAACGTCCTGACTTTC. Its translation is CASSPQGSGANVLTF.

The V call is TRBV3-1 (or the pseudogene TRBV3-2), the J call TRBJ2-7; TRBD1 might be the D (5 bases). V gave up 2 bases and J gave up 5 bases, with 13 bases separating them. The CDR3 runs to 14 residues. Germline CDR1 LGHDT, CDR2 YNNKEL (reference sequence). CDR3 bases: TGTGCCAGCAGCCAAAATGACAGACTTAACGAGCAGTACTTC. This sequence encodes CASSQNDRLNEQYF.

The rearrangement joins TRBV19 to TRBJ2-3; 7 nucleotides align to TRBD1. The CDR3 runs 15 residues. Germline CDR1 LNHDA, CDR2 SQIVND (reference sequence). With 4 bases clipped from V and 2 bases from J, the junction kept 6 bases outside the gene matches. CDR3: CASSKDRHYTDTQYF. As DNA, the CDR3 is TGTGCCAGTAGTAAGGACAGGCATTACACAGATACGCAGTATTTT.

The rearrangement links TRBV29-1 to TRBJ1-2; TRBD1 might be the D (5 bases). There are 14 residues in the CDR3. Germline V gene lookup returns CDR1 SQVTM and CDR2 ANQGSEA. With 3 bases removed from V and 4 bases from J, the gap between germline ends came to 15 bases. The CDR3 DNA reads TGCAGCGTTGAGGGCCCCGACAGTTTCTATGGCTACACCTTC. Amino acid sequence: CSVEGPDSFYGYTF. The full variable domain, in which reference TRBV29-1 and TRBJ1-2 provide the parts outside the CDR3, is SAVISQKPSRDICQRGTSLTIQCQVDSQVTMMFWYRQQPGQSLTLIATANQGSEATYESGFVIDKFPISRPNLTFSTLTVSNMSPEDSSIYLCSVEGPDSFYGYTFGSGTRLTVV.

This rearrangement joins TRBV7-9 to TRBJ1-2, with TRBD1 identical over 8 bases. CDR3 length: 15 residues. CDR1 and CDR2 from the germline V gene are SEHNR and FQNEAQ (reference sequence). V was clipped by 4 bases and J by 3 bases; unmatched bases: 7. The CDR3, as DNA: TGTGCCAGCAGCTCCGGACAGGGTACGGACTATGGCTACACCTTC. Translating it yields CASSSGQGTDYGYTF.

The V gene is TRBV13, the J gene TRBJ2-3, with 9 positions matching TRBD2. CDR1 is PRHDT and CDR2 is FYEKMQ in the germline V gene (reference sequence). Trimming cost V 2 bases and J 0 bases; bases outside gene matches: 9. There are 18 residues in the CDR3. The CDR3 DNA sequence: TGTGCCAGCAGCTTACGGCTAGCGGGATTTTCTAGCACAGATACGCAGTATTTT. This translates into CASSLRLAGFSSTDTQYF.

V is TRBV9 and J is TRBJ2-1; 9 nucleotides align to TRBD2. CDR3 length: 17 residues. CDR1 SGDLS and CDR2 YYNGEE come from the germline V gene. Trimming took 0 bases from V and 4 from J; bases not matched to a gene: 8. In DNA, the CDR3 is TGTGCCAGCAGCGTAGAAGGCGCGGGGGGGCTGTACAATGAGCAGTTCTTC. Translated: CASSVEGAGGLYNEQFF.

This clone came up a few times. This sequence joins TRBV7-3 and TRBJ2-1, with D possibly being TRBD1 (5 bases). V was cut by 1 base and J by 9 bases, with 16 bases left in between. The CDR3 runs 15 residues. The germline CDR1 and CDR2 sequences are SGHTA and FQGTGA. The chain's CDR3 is CASSLNPGIVTEQFF. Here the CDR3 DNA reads TGTGCCAGCAGCTTAAATCCAGGGATCGTCACTGAGCAGTTCTTC.

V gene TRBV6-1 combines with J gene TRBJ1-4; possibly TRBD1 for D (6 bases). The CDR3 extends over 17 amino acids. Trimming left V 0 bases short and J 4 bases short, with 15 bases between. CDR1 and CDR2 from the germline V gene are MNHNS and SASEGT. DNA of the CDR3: TGTGCCAGCAGTGAAGCGCTTCGGGGGGCGCTTAATGAAAAACTGTTTTTT. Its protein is CASSEALRGALNEKLFF.